These 13 T cell receptor beta chains share one sample of origin, sequenced in a study of technical replicates of blood from a few donors. The protocol was immunoSEQ multiplex PCR, while the TCRdb copy is restricted to in-frame clones and leaves out a portion. The sample gives some 63,000 clones, about 86% of which show up once; around 5.5% is in the top ten. The specimen was PBMCs. All receptors come from a human donor in good health. Some clones in this sample may be carry-over from other donors' samples.

The chain carries TRBV4-3 and TRBJ1-1; 7 positions agree with TRBD1. V shed 4 bases and J 5 bases; nucleotides not matched to a gene: 10. The CDR3 has 15 amino acids. Looked up from germline, CDR1 is LGHNA and CDR2 is YSLEER. The CDR3 DNA reads TGCGCCAGCAGCCTAACCTTTGCAGGGGGTACTGAAGCTTTCTTT. This sequence encodes CASSLTFAGGTEAFF.

This chain connects TRBV11-2 to TRBJ1-2; D is possibly TRBD1 (6 bases). Looked up from germline, CDR1 is SGHAT and CDR2 is FQNNGV. CDR3 length: 12 residues. V shed 5 bases and J shed 6 bases, with 10 bases lying between them. The CDR3 protein is CASSQQGNGYTF. In nucleotides, the CDR3 is TGTGCCAGCAGCCAACAGGGAAATGGCTACACCTTC.

This sequence joins TRBV19 and TRBJ2-5; no clear D. V gave up 0 bases and J gave up 4 bases, with 3 bases separating them. CDR3 length: 12 amino acids. Germline loops: CDR1 LNHDA, CDR2 SQIVND (reference sequence). The CDR3 bases are TGTGCCAGTAGTATAGACCGAGAGACCCAGTACTTC. This sequence encodes CASSIDRETQYF.

The chain has TRBV7-2 and TRBJ2-7; possible D gene TRBD1, 6 bases. The CDR3 totals 13 residues. The ends were cut back, 5 bases at V and 6 bases at J, with 14 bases in the middle. Germline CDR1 SGHTA, CDR2 FQGNSA. The CDR3 spells CASSPDRSVEQYF. DNA for the CDR3: TGTGCCAGCAGCCCCGACAGGAGCGTCGAGCAGTACTTC.

This clone was detected a few times. The CDR3 reads CASSPNREPGEKLFF. In DNA, the CDR3 is TGTGCCAGCAGCCCTAACCGGGAGCCTGGTGAAAAACTGTTTTTT. The V call is TRBV7-9, the J call TRBJ1-4; D unresolved. Germline V gene data show CDR1 as SEHNR and CDR2 as FQNEAQ (reference sequence). The CDR3 sequence is 15 residues long. V lost 5 bases and J lost 7, with 17 bases in between.

The chain has TRBV5-3 and TRBJ1-2; D is possibly TRBD1 (6 bases). TRBV5-3 is an ORF, with its function uncertain. This CDR3 has 14 residues. The V gene lost 4 bases and the J gene lost 1 base, with 11 bases spanning the gap. The CDR3 DNA sequence: TGTGCCAGAAGCCGGACAGATTTTAACTATGGCTACACCTTC. It encodes CARSRTDFNYGYTF.

This clone has just one count. The chain carries TRBV4-3 and TRBJ2-1; tentatively, D is TRBD1 (5 bases). Trimming shortened V by 0 bases and J by 3 bases, and 15 bases separated the two germline ends. Germline V gene data show CDR1 as LGHNA and CDR2 as YSLEER. The CDR3 is 17 residues long. The CDR3 DNA sequence: TGCGCCAGCAGCCAAGATTTGGCCAGGGCGAACTACAATGAGCAGTTCTTC. Translated: CASSQDLARANYNEQFF.

The J gene is TRBJ1-2, the V gene TRBV4-3; no clear D gene. Germline loops: CDR1 LGHNA, CDR2 YSLEER. Trimming stripped 0 bases from V and 8 bases from J, with 10 bases between. CDR3 size: 13 residues. Here the CDR3 DNA reads TGCGCCAGCAGCCAAGATCAGAGGGCAGGCTACACCTTC. Its translation is CASSQDQRAGYTF.

V and J are TRBV30 and TRBJ2-1; D might be TRBD1 (6 bases). The germline CDR1 and CDR2 sequences are GTSNPN and SVGIG (reference sequence). Trimming pared 3 bases from V and 12 bases from J, leaving 12 bases between. The CDR3 has 11 amino acids. CDR3: CAWSLRDMQFF. CDR3 sequence (DNA): TGTGCCTGGAGCCTCCGGGACATGCAGTTCTTC.

There are a few counts of this clone. The gene calls are TRBV12-5 and TRBJ1-3; the D is unclear. Trimming left V 5 bases short and J 2 bases short, with 28 bases between. The V gene's germline CDR1 is LGHNT and CDR2 FRNRAP. The CDR3 sequence is 20 residues long. The CDR3, as DNA: TGTGCTAGTGGTGCCCCGGGAAGACCTATCTCGGGCTATCCTGGAAACACCATATATTTT. This gives the protein CASGAPGRPISGYPGNTIYF.

The chain recombines TRBV30 with TRBJ2-3; no firm D call. The CDR3 consists of 12 residues. CDR1 and CDR2 (germline): GTSNPN, SVGIG (reference sequence). V lost 3 bases and J lost 2, with 6 bases in between. CDR3 bases: TGTGCCTGGAGACGAGACACAGATACGCAGTATTTT. Translation: CAWRRDTDTQYF.

Worth noting for this clone: In the same sample, other DNA sequences code for this CDR3. The CDR3 bases are TGTGCCACCAGCAGACAGGGGTCTAATGAAAAACTGTTTTTT. This gives the protein CATSRQGSNEKLFF. The gene calls are TRBV15 and TRBJ1-4; D perhaps matches TRBD1 (6 bases). The CDR3 totals 14 residues. Germline-derived CDR1 and CDR2 are LNHNV and YYDKDF (reference sequence). V lost 2 bases to trimming and J lost 3 bases, with 7 bases between them. Using reference TRBV15 and TRBJ1-4 for the parts outside the CDR3, the full variable domain is DAMVIQNPRYQVTQFGKPVTLSCSQTLNHNVMYWYQQKSSQAPKLLFHYYDKDFNNEADTPDNFQSRRPNTSFCFLDIRSPGLGDTAMYLCATSRQGSNEKLFFGSGTQLSVL.

The CDR3 loop is CASSLVRDRGNYGYTF. For the CDR3, the DNA is TGCGCCAGCAGCTTGGTCCGGGACAGGGGCAACTATGGCTACACCTTC. The V gene is TRBV5-1, the J gene TRBJ1-2; TRBD1 matches at 10 bases. The CDR3 spans 16 residues. J lost 2 bases, V lost 0 bases, and 4 bases had no gene match. Germline-derived CDR1 and CDR2 are SGHRS and YFSETQ.